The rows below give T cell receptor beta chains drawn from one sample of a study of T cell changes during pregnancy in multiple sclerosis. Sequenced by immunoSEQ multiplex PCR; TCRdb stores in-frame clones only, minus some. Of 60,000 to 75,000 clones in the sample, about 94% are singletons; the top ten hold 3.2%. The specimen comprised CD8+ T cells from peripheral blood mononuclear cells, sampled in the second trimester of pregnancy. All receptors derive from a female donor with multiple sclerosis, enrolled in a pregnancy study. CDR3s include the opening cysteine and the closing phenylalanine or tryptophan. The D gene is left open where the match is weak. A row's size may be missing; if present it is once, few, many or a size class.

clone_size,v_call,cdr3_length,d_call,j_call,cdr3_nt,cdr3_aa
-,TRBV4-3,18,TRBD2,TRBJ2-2,TGCGCCAGCAGCCAAGACGTGGGACTAGCGGACAACACCGGGGAGCTGTTTTTT,CASSQDVGLADNTGELFF
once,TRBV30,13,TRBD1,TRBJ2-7,TGTGCCTGGAGTGTGGGACAGTCCTACGAGCAGTACTTC,CAWSVGQSYEQYF
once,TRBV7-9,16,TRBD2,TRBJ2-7,TGTGCCAGCAGCACTCGGACTAGCGGGATCTCCTACGAGCAGTACTTC,CASSTRTSGISYEQYF
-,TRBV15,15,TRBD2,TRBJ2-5,TGTGCCACCAGCAAGACTAGCGGTCAGAGAGAGACCCAGTACTTC,CATSKTSGQRETQYF
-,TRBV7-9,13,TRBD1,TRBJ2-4,TGTGCCAGCAGCTTTATACAGGGGAACATTCAGTACTTC,CASSFIQGNIQYF
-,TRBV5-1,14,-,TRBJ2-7,TGCGCCAGCAGGTATCCGGGAACATCCTACGAGCAGTACTTC,CASRYPGTSYEQYF
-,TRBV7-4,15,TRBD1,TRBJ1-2,TGTGCCAGCAGCGATTCCGACAGGGGGAACTATGGCTACACCTTC,CASSDSDRGNYGYTF
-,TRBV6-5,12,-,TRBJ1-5,TGTGCCAGCAGTGGCGGGGGAAAGCCCCAGCATTTT,CASSGGGKPQHF
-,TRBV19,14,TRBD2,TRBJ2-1,TGTGCCACGGAGACTAGCGGGAGTCCCAATGAGCAGTTCTTC,CATETSGSPNEQFF
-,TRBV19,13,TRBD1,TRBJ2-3,TGTGCCAGTGGACAGGTTAGCACAGATACGCAGTATTTT,CASGQVSTDTQYF
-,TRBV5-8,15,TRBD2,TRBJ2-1,TGTGCCAGCAGCCACGGACTAGATCAGGACAATGAGCAGTTCTTC,CASSHGLDQDNEQFF
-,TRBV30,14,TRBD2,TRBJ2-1,TGTGCCTGTTTCGTAATAGCGGGAGGGTTAGGGCAGTTCTTC,CACFVIAGGLGQFF
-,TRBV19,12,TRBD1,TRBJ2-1,TGTGCCAGTCGACAGGGCTACAATGAGCAGTTCTTC,CASRQGYNEQFF
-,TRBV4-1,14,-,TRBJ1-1,TGCGCCAGCAGCACAACCCGGGGAGACACTGAAGCTTTCTTT,CASSTTRGDTEAFF
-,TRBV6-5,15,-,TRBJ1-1,TGTGCCAGCAGTTACGGGGGGGCGACGAACACTGAAGCTTTCTTT,CASSYGGATNTEAFF
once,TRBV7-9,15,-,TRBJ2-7,TGTGCCAGCAGCTTAGGTCCGGGACTCTCCTACGAGCAGTACTTC,CASSLGPGLSYEQYF
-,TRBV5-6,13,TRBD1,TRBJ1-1,TGTGCCAGCAGCCCGGGGACAGGCCGTGAAGCTTTCTTT,CASSPGTGREAFF
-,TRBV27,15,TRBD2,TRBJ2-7,TGTGCCAGCAGTTCACAGCGGGAGGGCCAGAACGAGCAGTACTTC,CASSSQREGQNEQYF
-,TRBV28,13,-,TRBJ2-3,TGTGCCAGCAGTCCATCCACTTCGACTGGCCAGTATTTT,CASSPSTSTGQYF
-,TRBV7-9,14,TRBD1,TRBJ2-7,TGTGCCAGCAGCTTAGGGACAGGGAACTACGAGCAGTACTTC,CASSLGTGNYEQYF
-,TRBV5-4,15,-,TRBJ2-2,TGTGCCAGCAGCTCTGAGCGGGTGAACACCGGGGAGCTGTTTTTT,CASSSERVNTGELFF
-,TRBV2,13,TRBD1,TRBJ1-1,TGTGCCGGTAGACAGGGCCTGAACGCTGAAGCTTTCTTT,CAGRQGLNAEAFF
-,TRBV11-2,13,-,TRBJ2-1,TGTGCCAGCAGCTTAGATAGGGGAAATGAGCAGTTCTTC,CASSLDRGNEQFF
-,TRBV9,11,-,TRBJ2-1,TGTGCCAGCAGCGTCAACAATGAGCAGTTCTTC,CASSVNNEQFF
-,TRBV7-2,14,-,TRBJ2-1,TGTGCCAGCAGCTTACAGGGCGCCGGGTCTGAGCAGTTCTTC,CASSLQGAGSEQFF
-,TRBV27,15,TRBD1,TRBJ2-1,TGTGCCAGCAGTTTGGGGACAGGGGTAGACGATGAGCAGTTCTTC,CASSLGTGVDDEQFF
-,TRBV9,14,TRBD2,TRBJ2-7,TGTGCCACCGGGGGGACTAGCGGGACCTACGAGCAGTACTTC,CATGGTSGTYEQYF
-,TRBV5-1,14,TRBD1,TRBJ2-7,TGCGCCAGCAGCTTGGGACAGGGTTCCTACGAGCAGTACTTC,CASSLGQGSYEQYF
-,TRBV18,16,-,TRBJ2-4,TGTGCCAGCTCACCACCATATGGCAGGCACAGAAGCATTCAGTACTTC,CASSPPYGRHRSIQYF
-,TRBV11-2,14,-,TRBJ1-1,TGTGCCAGCAGCTTAATCGGGGGATCCACTGAAGCTTTCTTT,CASSLIGGSTEAFF
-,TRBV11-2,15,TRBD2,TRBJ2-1,TGTGCCAGCAGCCCTAGCGGTTTCTCCTACAATGAGCAGTTCTTC,CASSPSGFSYNEQFF
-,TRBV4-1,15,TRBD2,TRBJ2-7,TGCGCCAGCAGCCACCTAGCGGGATCCTACTACGAGCAGTACTTC,CASSHLAGSYYEQYF